This TCR beta chain was captured by sequencing in a study of shared clonotypes between healthy human individuals. The CDR3 length is 13 residues. J lost 7 bases, V lost 6 bases, and 4 bases had no gene match. Germline CDR1 and CDR2: MNHEY and SVGAGI. Original processing methods: ImmunoSEQ yielded junction-only sequences lacking quality scores, so filtering differed. Profiling relied on immunoSEQ multiplex PCR, and the TCRdb table lists in-frame clones only, not all of them. Clonal size and the V and J genes are those of that table, whereas D and trimming came from the DNA. The sample shows around 2,000,000 clones, roughly 96% of them seen only once.

This receptor was identified in a man younger than 35 in good health. This chain joins TRBV6-5 and TRBJ2-1, with 9 bases identical to TRBD2. The sample taken for sequencing was naive CD4+ T cells sorted from blood. Stated subset: CD45RA+ positively selected. The CDR3 DNA sequence: TGTGCCAGCAGAGTAGCGGGAGCGAATGAGCAGTTCTTC. It yields the protein CASRVAGANEQFF.